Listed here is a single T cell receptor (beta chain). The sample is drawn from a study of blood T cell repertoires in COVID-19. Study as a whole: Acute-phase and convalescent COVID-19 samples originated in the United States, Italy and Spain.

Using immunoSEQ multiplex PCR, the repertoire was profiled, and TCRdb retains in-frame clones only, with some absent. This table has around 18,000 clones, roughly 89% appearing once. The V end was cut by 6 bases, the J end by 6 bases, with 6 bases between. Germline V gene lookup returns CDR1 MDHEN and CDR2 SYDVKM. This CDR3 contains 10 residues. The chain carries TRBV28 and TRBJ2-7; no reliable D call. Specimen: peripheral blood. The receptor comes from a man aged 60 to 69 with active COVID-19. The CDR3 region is CASRRVEQYF. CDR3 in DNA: TGTGCCAGCAGACGCGTCGAGCAGTACTTC.